Listed below are T cell receptor beta chains from one sample, sequenced in a study of blood T cell repertoires in COVID-19. Some clones are missing from TCRdb's copy, which holds only in-frame ones; the method was immunoSEQ multiplex PCR. Altogether some 200,000 clones are present, approximately 80% being singletons, with the ten largest covering approximately 5.1%. Sequencing input: peripheral blood. All receptors come from a woman in her fifties or sixties who had recovered from COVID-19. The CDR3 runs from the conserved cysteine through the conserved F or W. Fields, in order: J gene, V gene, D gene, clone size, CDR3 protein, CDR3 DNA. D genes are given only for firm matches. Some rows mark clone size as missing; the rest say once, few, many or name a class of expanded clone.

j_call: TRBJ2-7
v_call: TRBV19
d_call: TRBD1
clone_size: few
cdr3_aa: CASSNRGGYEQYF
cdr3_nt: TGTGCCAGTAGTAACAGGGGTGGATACGAGCAGTACTTC

j_call: TRBJ1-3
v_call: TRBV2
d_call: -
clone_size: -
cdr3_aa: CASSDAPGLSSGNTIYF
cdr3_nt: TGTGCCAGCAGTGATGCCCCGGGACTGAGCTCTGGAAACACCATATATTTT

j_call: TRBJ1-4
v_call: TRBV19
d_call: -
clone_size: -
cdr3_aa: CASSIGSREMFF
cdr3_nt: TGTGCCAGTAGTATCGGGAGCAGGGAAATGTTTTTT

j_call: TRBJ2-2
v_call: TRBV18
d_call: -
clone_size: -
cdr3_aa: CASSPRLANTGELFF
cdr3_nt: TGTGCCAGCTCACCCCGACTAGCGAACACCGGGGAGCTGTTTTTT

j_call: TRBJ2-7
v_call: TRBV5-1
d_call: -
clone_size: -
cdr3_aa: CASSPSTQSSYEQYF
cdr3_nt: TGCGCCAGCAGCCCCTCGACACAGAGCTCCTACGAGCAGTACTTC

j_call: TRBJ2-7
v_call: TRBV6-2/TRBV6-3
d_call: TRBD2
clone_size: -
cdr3_aa: CASSYRSGQRGDVGYEQYF
cdr3_nt: TGTGCCAGCAGTTACAGATCGGGCCAGCGGGGTGACGTCGGCTACGAGCAGTACTTC

j_call: TRBJ2-7
v_call: TRBV15
d_call: -
clone_size: once
cdr3_aa: CATSRDQGSYEQYF
cdr3_nt: TGTGCCACCAGCAGAGATCAGGGCTCCTACGAGCAGTACTTC

j_call: TRBJ2-1
v_call: TRBV7-6
d_call: -
clone_size: -
cdr3_aa: CASSLVIGGYNEQFF
cdr3_nt: TGTGCCAGCAGCTTAGTAATCGGGGGCTACAATGAGCAGTTCTTC

j_call: TRBJ1-1
v_call: TRBV7-8
d_call: -
clone_size: -
cdr3_aa: CASSRGGDRPEAFF
cdr3_nt: TGTGCCAGCAGCAGGGGAGGGGATAGACCTGAAGCTTTCTTT

j_call: TRBJ1-2
v_call: TRBV5-1
d_call: TRBD1
clone_size: -
cdr3_aa: CASSLVGSGQVGYTF
cdr3_nt: TGCGCCAGCAGCTTGGTGGGGAGCGGACAGGTTGGCTACACCTTC

j_call: TRBJ1-2
v_call: TRBV6-2/TRBV6-3
d_call: TRBD1
clone_size: -
cdr3_aa: CASSRTGYGYTF
cdr3_nt: TGTGCCAGCAGTCGGACAGGCTATGGCTACACCTTC

j_call: TRBJ1-4
v_call: TRBV5-5
d_call: TRBD1
clone_size: once
cdr3_aa: CASSFGTATKLFF
cdr3_nt: TGTGCCAGCAGCTTCGGGACAGCGACAAAACTGTTTTTT

j_call: TRBJ2-6
v_call: TRBV9
d_call: -
clone_size: -
cdr3_aa: CASSFSGLSGANVLTF
cdr3_nt: TGTGCCAGCAGCTTTTCAGGGTTGTCTGGGGCCAACGTCCTGACTTTC

j_call: TRBJ2-3
v_call: TRBV10-3
d_call: TRBD2
clone_size: -
cdr3_aa: CAIRGVPGGSTDTQYF
cdr3_nt: TGTGCCATCAGGGGCGTGCCGGGGGGAAGTACAGATACGCAGTATTTT

j_call: TRBJ1-2
v_call: TRBV5-8
d_call: -
clone_size: -
cdr3_aa: CASSLGLGYTF
cdr3_nt: TGTGCCAGCAGCTTGGGGCTGGGCTACACCTTC